This T cell receptor beta chain was profiled in a study of beta chain features in type 1 diabetes. The study's findings and limits: Naive, central memory and Treg TCRB repertoires appeared more alike in patients than in healthy donors.

Sequenced material consisted of expressed TCRB transcripts (all of the isolated RNA was reverse transcribed). Generated by immunoSEQ multiplex PCR, the TCRdb table keeps only in-frame clones and is missing some. The sample yields 620,000 or so clones, around 15% seen once. There are a few counts of this clone. No antigen is known for it. Germline V gene lookup returns CDR1 SGDLS and CDR2 YYNGEE. This CDR3 is built from 15 residues. Germline trimming cut 0 bases from V and 7 bases from J; bases unmatched to any gene: 7. This receptor was identified in a man aged 18 to 30 in good health. The sequencing input was naive CD4+ T cells from blood. The rearrangement uses TRBV9 and TRBJ1-2; 9 positions match TRBD1. This chain's CDR3 is CASSVAGTGPFGYTF. In DNA, the CDR3 is TGTGCCAGCAGCGTAGCCGGGACAGGGCCTTTTGGCTACACCTTC.